Each of the 30 T cell receptor beta chains below was sequenced from the same sample in a study of cytomegalovirus exposure and HLA in healthy donors. 60 Vbeta and 13 Jbeta primers were used in PCR. Using immunoSEQ multiplex PCR, the repertoire was profiled, and TCRdb retains in-frame clones only, with some absent. The profile shows about 140,000 clones, 60% to 80% of them singletons. The sequencing sample was made of PBMCs. The origin of the receptors is a woman in her twenties or thirties in good health and CMV-seronegative.

The rearrangement joins TRBV21-1 to TRBJ2-7; the table's TRBD2 call for D was not verified on the DNA. TRBV21-1 is classified as a pseudogene. This CDR3 has 14 residues. Here the CDR3 reads CASSNNGSSYEQYF. The CDR3 nucleotides are TGTGCCAGCAGCAATAACGGGAGCTCCTACGAGCAGTACTTC.

V and J are TRBV28 and TRBJ1-4, with 10 bases aligning to TRBD1. V gave up 5 bases and J gave up 13 bases; unmatched junction bases: 13. Germline-derived CDR1 and CDR2 are MDHEN and SYDVKM. The CDR3 has 15 amino acids. Here the CDR3 reads CASSILRTGGVGLFF. The CDR3 bases are TGTGCCAGCAGTATTCTCAGGACAGGGGGGGTCGGACTGTTTTTT.

Note on this clone: One end of the junction fails to match germline, which may point to a read error. V gene TRBV11-2 combines with J gene TRBJ2-1; D is uncertain. The CDR3 extends over 12 amino acids. Germline V gene lookup returns CDR1 SGHAT and CDR2 FQNNGV. The CDR3 DNA reads as TGTGTCAGCAGCGTAACCGGGAATGAGCAGTTCTTC. Protein: CVSSVTGNEQFF.

CDR3 sequence: CASSAPTGTSTNYGYTF. As DNA, the CDR3 is TGTGCCAGTAGCGCCCCGACAGGGACGTCCACGAACTATGGCTACACCTTC. The chain couples TRBV19 to TRBJ1-2; the match to TRBD1 covers 7 bases. The germline gives CDR1 LNHDA, CDR2 SQIVND (reference sequence). The J segment lost 2 bases and the V segment lost 6 bases, leaving 15 bases of the junction unmatched. This CDR3 is built from 17 residues.

This clone was found a few times. The gene calls are TRBV9 and TRBJ1-2; 8 bases map to TRBD1. The CDR3 runs 18 residues. The trim removed 3 bases at V and 2 bases at J, leaving 15 bases unmatched. Germline-derived CDR1 and CDR2 are SGDLS and YYNGEE. Written as DNA, the CDR3 is TGTGCCAGCAGCGGTAGTAGGGGAGGTACAGGGGGGAACTATGGCTACACCTTC. The encoded protein is CASSGSRGGTGGNYGYTF.

V usage is TRBV7-6 and J usage is TRBJ2-3, with TRBD2 identical over 12 bases. This CDR3 is built from 17 residues. With V trimmed by 5 bases and J by 6 bases, 12 bases remained unmatched. Germline lookup yields CDR1 SGHVS and CDR2 FNYEAQ. This CDR3 is CASSITGTSGFEDTQYF. The DNA of the CDR3 is TGTGCCAGCAGCATAACCGGGACTAGCGGGTTTGAGGATACGCAGTATTTT.

This rearrangement joins TRBV27 to TRBJ2-3; TRBD1 matches 9 bases. With V trimmed by 6 bases and J by 8 bases, 6 bases remained unmatched. The CDR3 length is 13 residues. Germline V gene data show CDR1 as MNHEY and CDR2 as SMNVEV (reference sequence). The CDR3 is CASRRTGATTQYF. In DNA, the CDR3 is TGTGCCAGCAGAAGGACAGGGGCCACTACGCAGTATTTT.

The chain has TRBV6-4 and TRBJ1-2; D remains unclear. The germline V gene encodes CDR1 MRHNA and CDR2 SNTAGT. V dropped 0 bases and J dropped 5 bases, with 10 bases sitting between them. The CDR3 runs 14 residues. The CDR3 sequence: CASSDSEEWYGYTF. CDR3 coding DNA: TGTGCCAGCAGTGACTCGGAGGAGTGGTATGGCTACACCTTC.

This chain joins TRBV5-1 and TRBJ2-1, with D possibly being TRBD1 (5 bases). V shed 2 bases and J shed 5 bases, with 14 bases lying between them. The germline V gene encodes CDR1 SGHRS and CDR2 YFSETQ. The CDR3 is 15 amino acids. The CDR3 coding sequence is TGCGCCAGCAGCTTCAGTTCCGACAGCCACAATGAGCAGTTCTTC. Translated, it gives CASSFSSDSHNEQFF.

This clone came up a few times. The chain carries TRBV10-1 and TRBJ2-3; 9 nucleotides agree with TRBD2. There are 17 residues in the CDR3. Germline lookup yields CDR1 WNHNN and CDR2 SYGVQD (reference sequence). Trimming cost V 8 bases and J 4 bases; bases outside gene matches: 16. CDR3 nucleotide sequence: TGCGCCAGCGGTTCTTCGACGGGGATAGCGGGAGCAGATACGCAGTATTTT. Protein sequence: CASGSSTGIAGADTQYF.

This clone was counted a few times. CDR3 sequence reads: CASSELGVGTGELFF. The CDR3 region has the DNA TGCGCCAGCAGTGAGTTAGGGGTAGGCACCGGGGAGCTGTTTTTT. The genes are TRBV10-2 and TRBJ2-2, with TRBD1 as a possible D gene (5 bases). Germline-derived CDR1 and CDR2 are WSHSY and SAAADI. This CDR3 has 15 amino acids. Deletions cut 1 base from V and 4 bases from J, with 10 bases between.

The V gene is TRBV27, the J gene TRBJ1-1; TRBD1 might be the D (6 bases). Between the trimmed V and J ends, which lost 6 bases and 5 bases, there was a span of 16 bases. The CDR3 spans 14 residues. Germline CDR1 MNHEY, CDR2 SMNVEV (reference sequence). In DNA, the CDR3 is TGTGCCAGCAGACCGGGACAAGTGTGGACTGAAGCTTTCTTT. Translated: CASRPGQVWTEAFF.

The chain has TRBV13 and TRBJ1-1; 7 nucleotides line up with TRBD1. Germline loops: CDR1 PRHDT, CDR2 FYEKMQ (reference sequence). This CDR3 spans 18 amino acids. V was clipped by 5 bases and J by 1 base; unmatched bases: 16. The CDR3 bases are TGTGCCAGCAGCCACAAAAATGACAGGGCGGGGAAGAACACTGAAGCTTTCTTT. Residues: CASSHKNDRAGKNTEAFF.

This clone showed up just a few times. The CDR3 loop is CAWTDRVSGELFF. As DNA, the CDR3 is TGTGCCTGGACCGACAGGGTATCCGGGGAGCTGTTTTTT. The chain couples TRBV30 to TRBJ2-2; 7 bases are a match to TRBD1. In germline, CDR1 is GTSNPN, CDR2 SVGIG (reference sequence). This CDR3 region has 13 residues. V shed 4 bases, J shed 6 bases, and the junction held 5 bases outside the gene matches. The full variable domain, its missing parts supplied by reference TRBV30 and TRBJ2-2, is SQTIHQWPATLVQPVGSPLSLECTVEGTSNPNLYWYRQAAGRGLQLLFYSVGIGQISSEVPQNLSASRPQDRQFILSSKKLLLSDSGFYLCAWTDRVSGELFFGEGSRLTVL.

This sequence joins TRBV18 and TRBJ1-2; a possible D gene is TRBD1 (5 bases). CDR1 and CDR2 (germline): KGHSH, LQKENI. V lost 4 bases, J lost 7 bases, and 13 bases lay in between. CDR3 length: 13 amino acids. CDR3 region: CASSLETDGGYTF. CDR3 in DNA: TGTGCCAGCTCACTCGAGACAGACGGTGGCTACACCTTC.

The chain employs TRBV7-9 and TRBJ1-5; TRBD1 agrees at 9 bases. The V and J ends lost 5 bases and 4 bases, in that order; junction bases with no gene match: 18. Germline V gene data show CDR1 as SEHNR and CDR2 as FQNEAQ (reference sequence). CDR3 length: 19 residues. The CDR3 loop is CASSPIKRQGDVWNQPQHF. The CDR3 DNA sequence: TGTGCCAGCAGCCCGATTAAAAGACAGGGGGACGTCTGGAATCAGCCCCAGCATTTT.

In its sample, this clone was seen a few times. The chain uses TRBV2 and TRBJ2-5; TRBD1 matches 7 bases. Germline CDR1 is SNHLY and CDR2 is FYNNEI. Trimming at V came to 4 bases and at J to 4 bases, leaving 6 bases not matched to a gene. This CDR3 region has 14 residues. CDR3 amino acids: CASSGAGGRETQYF. The CDR3 DNA is TGTGCCAGCAGTGGGGCAGGGGGTCGAGAGACCCAGTACTTC.

The chain joins TRBV28 to TRBJ1-2; D unclear. Per germline, CDR1 MDHEN and CDR2 SYDVKM. The V and J ends lost 3 bases and 4 bases respectively, with 9 bases between them. CDR3 length equals 13 residues. The chain's CDR3 is CASSLAQVYGYTF. As DNA, the CDR3 is TGTGCCAGCAGTTTGGCTCAGGTCTATGGCTACACCTTC.

The chain employs TRBV30 and TRBJ1-4; 12 positions agree with TRBD1. J gave up 7 bases and V 4 bases, and 7 bases lay outside the gene matches. In germline, CDR1 is GTSNPN, CDR2 SVGIG (reference sequence). This CDR3 spans 15 amino acids. As DNA, the CDR3 is TGTGCCTGGACTATAGGGACAGGGGGCTCTGAAAAACTGTTTTTT. This codes for CAWTIGTGGSEKLFF.

The chain combines TRBV9 with TRBJ2-2; D might be TRBD1 (6 bases). Deletions cut 3 bases from V and 5 bases from J, with 17 bases between. The CDR3 totals 16 residues. The germline V gene encodes CDR1 SGDLS and CDR2 YYNGEE. DNA for the CDR3: TGTGCCAGCAGCGCTAGACATCACCAGGGGACCGGGGAGCTGTTTTTT. Amino acids: CASSARHHQGTGELFF.

The chain uses TRBV11-2 and TRBJ1-5; maybe TRBD1 (6 bases). This CDR3 is built from 15 residues. V shed 3 bases and J shed 3 bases, with 12 bases lying between them. Germline loops: CDR1 SGHAT, CDR2 FQNNGV. The CDR3 region has the DNA TGTGCCAGCAGCTTTTCGACAGGCCTCAATCAGCCCCAGCATTTT. This codes for CASSFSTGLNQPQHF.

The chain couples TRBV19 to TRBJ2-1; tentatively, D is TRBD2 (6 bases). The CDR3 runs 11 residues. V was trimmed by 4 bases and J by 8 bases, leaving 6 bases between them. Per germline, CDR1 LNHDA and CDR2 SQIVND (reference sequence). In DNA form, the CDR3 reads TGTGCCAGTAGTAGGAGGGATGAGCAGTTCTTC. Amino acid sequence: CASSRRDEQFF.

The V gene is TRBV28, the J gene TRBJ1-2; a possible D gene is TRBD1 (6 bases). The CDR3 extends over 14 amino acids. V lost 6 bases and J 4 bases, leaving 15 bases between the germline ends. CDR1 MDHEN and CDR2 SYDVKM come from the germline V gene. The CDR3 sequence: CASSPGQLTYGYTF. The CDR3 DNA follows: TGTGCCAGCAGCCCCGGACAGTTAACCTATGGCTACACCTTC.

The chain uses TRBV10-3 and TRBJ2-5; 11 positions match TRBD2. Trimming at V came to 11 bases and at J to 2 bases, leaving 13 bases not matched to a gene. The CDR3 spans 16 residues. The germline gives CDR1 ENHRY, CDR2 SYGVKD. The CDR3 DNA reads TGTGCCGCCGGTGTTTACGGGACTAGCGGACAAGAGACCCAGTACTTC. This translates into CAAGVYGTSGQETQYF.

The chain is built from TRBV6-4 and TRBJ2-1, with D perhaps matching TRBD2 (6 bases). V was clipped by 0 bases and J by 8 bases, with 14 bases between them. This CDR3 contains 15 residues. CDR1 and CDR2 (germline): MRHNA, SNTAGT. The CDR3 region is CASSDSSGEGHEQFF. DNA of the CDR3: TGTGCCAGCAGTGACTCGTCGGGAGAGGGCCATGAGCAGTTCTTC.

The chain recombines TRBV5-1 with TRBJ2-2, with 7 positions matching TRBD1. CDR3 size: 14 residues. Germline values: CDR1 SGHRS, CDR2 YFSETQ. Unmatched junction bases numbered 6, after V lost 6 bases and J lost 4 bases. For the CDR3, the DNA is TGCGCCAGCACCCAGGGACAGTTCACCGGGGAGCTGTTTTTT. Its translation: CASTQGQFTGELFF.

As for this clone: Other DNA sequences within the sample encode an identical CDR3. The genes are TRBV11-3 and TRBJ2-2; weak D call: TRBD1 (5 bases). This CDR3 spans 14 amino acids. The V gene's germline CDR1 is SGHNT and CDR2 YENEEA. The V end was cut by 2 bases, the J end by 4 bases, with 8 bases between. The DNA for the CDR3 is TGTGCCAGCAGCTTAAGGCAGGGCACCGGGGAGCTGTTTTTT. Translating it yields CASSLRQGTGELFF.

The chain couples TRBV28 to TRBJ1-2; perhaps TRBD1 as D (6 bases). The CDR3 runs 13 residues. Trimming took off 3 bases at V and 5 bases at J, with 10 bases between the two ends. Looked up from germline, CDR1 is MDHEN and CDR2 is SYDVKM. The CDR3 coding sequence is TGTGCCAGCAGTTTCACAGGGCGGTATGGCTACACCTTC. Encoded protein: CASSFTGRYGYTF.

In the case of this clone: The same CDR3 arises from other DNA sequences in this sample as well. The chain combines TRBV6-1 with TRBJ2-7, with 7 bases fitting TRBD1. Germline values: CDR1 MNHNS, CDR2 SASEGT. V trimming: 6 bases; J trimming: 3 bases; junction bases outside the gene matches: 8. This CDR3 is built from 14 residues. Here the CDR3 reads CASSEQGMGYEQYV. Here the CDR3 DNA reads TGTGCCAGCAGCGAACAGGGGATGGGCTACGAGCAGTACGTC.

The rearrangement links TRBV18 to TRBJ1-1; TRBD1 agrees at 9 bases. After removal of 3 bases from V and 3 bases from J, the junction contained 5 bases not matched to a gene. The CDR3 runs to 15 residues. In germline, CDR1 is KGHSH, CDR2 LQKENI. CDR3 DNA: TGTGCCAGCTCACCTCAAAGGGACAGGGACACTGAAGCTTTCTTT. Its translation: CASSPQRDRDTEAFF.